These T cell receptor beta chains were read from a single sample in a study of OX40 agonist ivuxolimab in advanced cancers. The method was immunoSEQ multiplex PCR; TCRdb's version includes in-frame clones alone and lacks a portion of them. The table records some 5,600 clones, over 55% of them present only once. The sequencing used CD4+ or CD8+ T cells sorted from blood, collected in a trial of the OX40 agonist ivuxolimab. All receptors derive from an adult with an advanced solid tumor such as melanoma, head and neck, liver or kidney cancer. The CDR3 runs from the conserved cysteine through the conserved F or W. The order of the fields is clone size, V gene, D gene, CDR3 protein. A D gene is named only where the DNA matches it firmly. Clone size appears in some rows only: once, few, many, or a class for an expanded clone.

once | TRBV9 | - | CASSVGARGYTF
once | TRBV14 | - | CASSQEISDTQYF
- | TRBV6-1 | TRBD1 | CASSESRGHGNTIYF
- | TRBV19 | - | CASTGKSPDNEQFF
- | TRBV7-6 | - | CASSLSWRRGDEQFF
- | TRBV6-5 | - | CASKTGGRDEKLFF
few | TRBV4-1 | - | CASQLGGELFF
- | TRBV6-6 | - | CASLGGTEAFF
once | TRBV27 | - | CASSLREGGTEAFF
- | TRBV6-4 | - | CASNTDSNTEAFF
- | TRBV28 | - | CASNTDLYSEAFF
once | TRBV5-6 | - | CASSSVGGVLFSYNEQFF